This T cell receptor (beta chain) was sequenced during a study of blood T cell repertoires in COVID-19. Germline V gives CDR1 MNHEY, CDR2 SVGAGI. Trimming took off 8 bases at V and 7 bases at J, with 18 bases between the two ends. The CDR3 has 13 residues. TCRdb keeps only in-frame clones here, not all; method: immunoSEQ multiplex PCR. The table shows roughly 250,000 clones, with 70% to 90% occurring only once. The chain carries TRBV6-5 and TRBJ2-7; perhaps TRBD1 as D (5 bases). The sequencing sample was made of PBMCs or T cells enriched from blood (not recorded which). The receptor's source is a woman aged 50 to 60 who had recovered from COVID-19. CDR3 sequence: CASGYPGTGEQYF. CDR3 coding DNA: TGTGCCAGCGGGTACCCAGGTACAGGAGAGCAGTACTTC.